This T cell receptor beta chain came from a study of graft-versus-host responses after intestinal transplantation. The CDR3 spans 18 residues. Germline V gene lookup returns CDR1 SGHTS and CDR2 YDEGEE. J gave up 1 base and V 1 base, and 12 bases lay outside the gene matches. Clones were read by immunoSEQ multiplex PCR, and TCRdb kept only the in-frame ones, dropping some. The table has fewer than 20,000 clones, 83% seen once. Regarding this clone: The target antigen is unknown.

The authors processed graft tissue to release intraepithelial and lamina propria lymphocytes. Overall study results and limits: Early post-transplant HvG declines showed an association with peak circulating GvH clone levels. GvH clonotypes were identified within recipient marrow, with a subset emerging first in ileum or blood.

This clonotype was sampled from a human patient who received an intestinal transplant, so some T cells may come from the graft donor. The material was ileum tissue, obtained 584 days after intestinal transplantation. The rearrangement links TRBV5-8 to TRBJ2-7; 9 bases are a match to TRBD1. As DNA, the CDR3 is TGTGCCAGCAGCTTGTCCCTACTCGACAGGGGGTTGTCCTACGAGCAGTACTTC. Residues: CASSLSLLDRGLSYEQYF.